The clone carrying this T cell receptor (beta chain) was found a few times. As yet, its antigen is unknown. This entry is derived from a study of identical twins. Study-level points and caveats: Reduced insertions were recorded for abundant cord blood beta clonotypes, with no such pattern in memory repertoires.

The J segment lost 2 bases and the V segment lost 3 bases, leaving 7 bases of the junction unmatched. The length of the CDR3 is 15 residues. Germline V gene sequence: CDR1 DFQATT, CDR2 SNEGSKA (reference sequence). Each CDR3 protein gets one entry after TCRdb re-called the 5' RACE reads with MiXCR. Counted here are roughly 350,000 distinct CDR3 sequences, around an eighth occurring once; the ten biggest clones make up roughly 7.8%. Every donor was a healthy Caucasian. These same data were also listed under a study on yellow fever vaccine responses in identical twins.

The clonotype comes from a woman between 18 and 30 years old in good health. The V gene is TRBV20-1, the J gene TRBJ2-7, with 10 nucleotides matching TRBD2. The sequencing sample was made of CD8+ T cells sorted from blood. The DNA for the CDR3 is TGCAGTGCTAGCCTAGAACTAGCGGGAACCTACGAGCAGTACTTC. Its translation: CSASLELAGTYEQYF.